Sequencing of this TCR beta chain was carried out in a study of T cell responses to AZD1222 COVID-19 vaccine. CDR1 is MDHEN and CDR2 is SYDVKM in the germline V gene. This CDR3 region has 13 residues. Trimming took off 3 bases at V and 4 bases at J, with 9 bases between the two ends. Clones were read by immunoSEQ multiplex PCR, and TCRdb kept only the in-frame ones, dropping some. The profile shows 95,000 to 150,000 clones, around 84% of them singletons. A remark on this clone: This CDR3 is also generated by other DNA sequences in the sample.

The chain recombines TRBV28 with TRBJ1-2; TRBD1 is a possible D gene (5 bases). This sequence originates from an adult in good health. This material consisted of peripheral blood, taken on day 0 of AZD1222 vaccination. The CDR3 DNA sequence: TGTGCCAGCAGTTTCGGCGGGGGCTATGGCTACACCTTC. Translated: CASSFGGGYGYTF.